The rows below give T cell receptor beta chains drawn from one sample of a study of cytomegalovirus exposure and HLA in healthy donors. Some clones are missing from TCRdb's copy, which holds only in-frame ones; the method was immunoSEQ multiplex PCR. The sample has fewer than 150,000 clones; roughly 80% are singletons. Sequencing was carried out using PBMCs. Every receptor here comes from a man aged 35-49 years in good health and CMV-seropositive. The CDR3 runs from the conserved cysteine through the conserved F or W. Fields, in order: V gene, J gene, clone size, D gene, CDR3 DNA, CDR3 protein. A D gene is named only where the DNA matches it firmly. Clone size is not always given. Where it is, it says once, few, many or a class for expanded clones.

>TRBV6-5|TRBJ1-5|-|-
TGTGCCAGCAGAAATACAGGGATGGATCAGCCCCAGCATTTT
CASRNTGMDQPQHF
>TRBV9|TRBJ1-5|-|TRBD1
TGTGCCAGCAGCGCGGGACAGGGGGACAATCAGCCCCAGCATTTT
CASSAGQGDNQPQHF
>TRBV7-8|TRBJ2-7|-|TRBD2
TGTGCCAGCAGCTTAGACCTAGCGGGGGGTCTCTACGAGCAGTACTTC
CASSLDLAGGLYEQYF
>TRBV18|TRBJ1-4|few|TRBD1
TGTGCCAGCTCACCGTTCGGGACAGGGGCATCGGAAAAACTGTTTTTT
CASSPFGTGASEKLFF
>TRBV18|TRBJ2-1|-|TRBD1
TGTGCCAGCTCACCACAGAGGACAGGTCGTAGCGAGCAGTTCTTC
CASSPQRTGRSEQFF
>TRBV11-2|TRBJ2-5|once|TRBD1
TGTGCCAGCAGCTTTGACAGGGGAGGCGAGACCCAGTACTTC
CASSFDRGGETQYF
>TRBV19|TRBJ1-1|-|-
TGTGCCAGTAGTATACAGGGAAAGACTGAAGCTTTCTTT
CASSIQGKTEAFF
>TRBV19|TRBJ2-7|-|-
TGTGCCAGTAGTAGCAGGCGGGGAGACGAGCAGTACTTC
CASSSRRGDEQYF
>TRBV7-3|TRBJ2-6|few|TRBD1
TGTGCCAGCAGCCGGACAGGGGCTGGGGCCAACGTCCTGACTTTC
CASSRTGAGANVLTF
>TRBV5-4|TRBJ2-3|-|TRBD1
TGTGCCAGCCGACAGGGGGGAATGACAGATACGCAGTATTTT
CASRQGGMTDTQYF
>TRBV28|TRBJ2-7|-|TRBD1
TGTGCCAGCAGTTTCTGGGAGACAGGGGCCTTCGAGCAGTACTTC
CASSFWETGAFEQYF
>TRBV7-2|TRBJ1-2|-|TRBD1
TGTGCCAGCAGCTTCCCGACAGGGGGCCCTGGTGGCTACACCTTC
CASSFPTGGPGGYTF
>TRBV2|TRBJ1-5|-|TRBD1
TGTGCCAGTCAACGGGACAGGGGGACGAACAATCAGCCCCAGCATTTT
CASQRDRGTNNQPQHF